A selection of T cell receptor beta chains follows, all from one sample in a study of blood T cells in healthy people across ages. One entry per CDR3 protein results from TCRdb running MiXCR on the 5' RACE reads. The sample has 1.4 million or so distinct CDR3 sequences; under 55% are singletons. The sequenced sample was blood. The receptors derive from a young woman in good health. Both conserved end residues are part of each CDR3. The D gene is left open where the match is weak. Rows may omit the clone size; those that give it use once, few, many or a size class.

D,J,size,V,CDR3,DNA
.,TRBJ2-3,.,TRBV20-1,CSAIGGGRTDTQYF,TGCAGTGCAATTGGTGGGGGGCGTACAGATACGCAGTATTTT
.,TRBJ1-4,.,TRBV2,CASSEDEEGWATNEKLFF,TGTGCCAGCAGTGAAGACGAGGAGGGCTGGGCAACTAATGAAAAACTGTTTTTT
.,TRBJ2-1,.,TRBV7-9,CASSHRASYSEQFF,TGTGCCAGCAGCCACAGGGCGTCCTACAGTGAGCAGTTCTTC
.,TRBJ2-5,.,TRBV10-3,CAIRGPAGTQYF,TGTGCCATCAGGGGCCCCGCAGGGACCCAGTACTTC
.,TRBJ2-7,.,TRBV7-6,CASSLDTGISYEQYF,TGTGCCAGCAGCTTAGACACCGGGATTTCCTACGAGCAGTACTTC
TRBD2,TRBJ2-7,.,TRBV4-1,CASSQLIAGGPHEQYF,TGCGCCAGCAGCCAATTAATAGCGGGGGGCCCCCACGAGCAGTACTTC
.,TRBJ1-2,.,TRBV6-5,CASSYSRGWGYTF,TGTGCCAGCAGTTACTCGAGAGGGTGGGGCTACACCTTC
.,TRBJ1-1,.,TRBV18,CASSPPRENTEAFF,TGTGCCAGCTCACCACCGCGGGAGAACACTGAAGCTTTCTTT
.,TRBJ2-2,many,TRBV7-9,CASSLRNTGELFF,TGTGCCAGCAGTTTACGGAACACCGGGGAGCTGTTTTTT
.,TRBJ1-1,.,TRBV2,CASSAGGARTEAFF,TGTGCCAGCAGCGCCGGAGGGGCTCGCACTGAAGCTTTCTTT
.,TRBJ1-1,.,TRBV15,CATSAQGLDTEAFF,TGTGCCACCAGCGCGCAGGGTTTGGACACTGAAGCTTTCTTT
TRBD1,TRBJ2-7,.,TRBV28,CASSLGRGPLYEQYF,TGTGCCAGCAGTTTGGGTAGGGGGCCTCTCTACGAGCAGTACTTC
.,TRBJ1-2,.,TRBV11-1,CASSLPLQGVGYTF,TGTGCCAGCAGCTTACCCTTGCAGGGTGTTGGCTACACCTTC
.,TRBJ2-7,.,TRBV29-1,CSVWKSSYEQYF,TGCAGCGTTTGGAAGAGCTCCTACGAGCAGTACTTC
.,TRBJ2-1,few,TRBV25-1,CASSDRQTRLNNEQFF,TGTGCCAGCAGTGATCGGCAAACCCGGCTTAACAATGAGCAGTTCTTC
TRBD2,TRBJ2-7,.,TRBV7-9,CASSLILAGDLYEQYF,TGTGCCAGCAGCTTGATACTAGCGGGGGACCTCTACGAGCAGTACTTC
.,TRBJ1-1,few,TRBV4-1,CASSPGEQANTEAFF,TGCGCCAGCAGCCCAGGGGAGCAGGCGAACACTGAAGCTTTCTTT
.,TRBJ1-5,.,TRBV6-5,CASGGDYNQPQHF,TGTGCCAGCGGGGGGGATTACAATCAGCCCCAGCATTTT
.,TRBJ2-1,.,TRBV7-2,CASSCAGSNEQFF,TGTGCCAGCAGCTGCGCAGGCTCCAATGAGCAGTTCTTC
.,TRBJ2-1,.,TRBV20-1,CSARVLLTGAYNEQFF,TGCAGTGCTAGAGTCTTACTAACGGGGGCTTACAATGAGCAGTTCTTC
.,TRBJ1-2,.,TRBV6-2/TRBV6-3,CASRPDTYGYTF,TGTGCCAGCAGGCCAGACACCTATGGCTACACCTTC
.,TRBJ1-1,many,TRBV12-3/TRBV12-4,CASRGLNTEAFF,TGTGCCAGCCGCGGTTTGAACACTGAAGCTTTCTTT
.,TRBJ2-7,few,TRBV5-1,CASSTPGSPTEQYF,TGCGCCAGCAGCACACCCGGGAGTCCTACCGAGCAGTACTTC
TRBD2,TRBJ2-5,few,TRBV12-3/TRBV12-4,CASTSGGWETQYF,TGTGCCAGCACTAGCGGGGGATGGGAGACCCAGTACTTC
TRBD2,TRBJ2-1,.,TRBV27,CASSRTRLADNEQFF,TGTGCCAGCAGTCGAACTCGACTAGCGGACAATGAGCAGTTCTTC
.,TRBJ2-3,few,TRBV14,CASSQYRAPPSNTDTQYF,TGTGCCAGCAGCCAGTACCGGGCCCCGCCGTCAAACACAGATACGCAGTATTTT
.,TRBJ1-2,few,TRBV10-3,CAISTREVYGYTF,TGTGCCATCAGTACCAGGGAGGTCTATGGCTACACCTTC
.,TRBJ1-2,.,TRBV21-1,CASSKVRAFYGYTF,TGTGCCAGCAGCAAAGTCAGGGCTTTCTATGGCTACACCTTC
.,TRBJ2-1,.,TRBV5-1,CASNLGGSYSEQFF,TGCGCCAGCAACCTGGGGGGCTCCTACAGTGAGCAGTTCTTC